These T cell receptor beta chains were read from a single sample in a study of blood T cell repertoires in COVID-19. Data came from immunoSEQ multiplex PCR; TCRdb stores just in-frame clones and leaves some out. Here the sample spans a few hundred thousand clones, approximately 93% being singletons. Source material: PBMCs or T cells enriched from blood (not recorded which). The receptors derive from a woman in her thirties or forties who had been exposed to COVID-19. Each CDR3 is given without its conserved first and last residue. Fields, in order: D gene, J gene, clone size, V gene, CDR3 protein. A D gene is named only where the DNA matches it firmly. A row's size may be missing; if present it is once, few, many or a size class.

TRBD1 TRBJ1-3 - TRBV9 ASSVGPGQGSSGNTIY
- TRBJ1-3 - TRBV4-3 ASSQDTGNTIY
- TRBJ2-1 - TRBV5-4 ASSSPLHEQF
- TRBJ2-2 - TRBV6-5 ASSYWRGTGELF
- TRBJ1-4 - TRBV19 ASSDLGGGEKLF
- TRBJ2-1 once TRBV5-1 ASSKLTSNYNEQF
TRBD1 TRBJ1-2 - TRBV10-3 AISSTGEGYT
TRBD2 TRBJ2-3 - TRBV7-6 ASSQGLAGLTDTQY
TRBD1 TRBJ1-1 - TRBV19 ASIQGADTEAF
- TRBJ1-1 - TRBV29-1 SVDRDTLGTEAF
TRBD2 TRBJ2-1 - TRBV6-5 ASSYSGPAGLEQF
TRBD1 TRBJ1-5 - TRBV30 AWSAPVTGGFQPQH
TRBD1 TRBJ1-6 - TRBV6-5 ASRPGQGNSPLH
TRBD2 TRBJ2-7 few TRBV27 ASSLRGGAASEQY
TRBD1 TRBJ2-3 - TRBV4-3 ASSQVARTGGETDTQY
TRBD1 TRBJ1-5 - TRBV2 ASNTGGASNQPQH
- TRBJ2-1 - TRBV7-9 ASWQLNEQF
- TRBJ2-2 once TRBV7-9 ASSLAVNTGELF
TRBD2 TRBJ2-1 - TRBV5-8 ASSVLKTSGSFTDSNEQF
TRBD2 TRBJ2-5 - TRBV7-9 ASSLLTSGLQETQY
- TRBJ1-1 - TRBV21-1 ASSNPRVAF
- TRBJ2-2 - TRBV19 ASGGPSNTGELF
- TRBJ1-1 - TRBV6-5 ASTVQTVNTEAF
- TRBJ1-3 - TRBV7-8 ASSLGNSAGNTIY
- TRBJ2-7 - TRBV27 ASSLTQDFYEQY
- TRBJ2-2 - TRBV6-5 ASSEDSPNTGELF
TRBD2 TRBJ2-5 - TRBV2 ASKRAVWGLAVETQY
- TRBJ2-3 - TRBV5-1 ASSSGLRRGDTQY
- TRBJ1-5 - TRBV19 ASSIQGKRQPQH
- TRBJ1-1 - TRBV19 ASGSLLEAF
TRBD1 TRBJ1-2 - TRBV6-6 ASSDGTGAGYGYT
TRBD1 TRBJ2-2 - TRBV18 ASSSGQRDPGELF
TRBD2 TRBJ2-1 - TRBV7-3 ASSTRGTSGRDTDEQF
- TRBJ1-6 - TRBV12-3/TRBV12-4 ASSDRDSSPLH
- TRBJ1-1 - TRBV10-2 ASRWGGTEAF
- TRBJ2-2 - TRBV19 ASSIWFGQGGTGELF
- TRBJ1-1 - TRBV6-2/TRBV6-3 ASSYPFEAF
TRBD1 TRBJ1-1 - TRBV18 ASSPGQGPNTEAF
- TRBJ1-6 once TRBV5-5 ASSRDLHSPLH
TRBD2 TRBJ2-3 once TRBV10-1 ASSGLADTDTQY
TRBD1 TRBJ1-6 - TRBV5-1 ASRLGTGVSPLH
TRBD1 TRBJ1-2 - TRBV19 ASSIVGGGEGYT
TRBD1 TRBJ2-3 - TRBV5-1 ASSSRPTKTGSTDTQY
TRBD2 TRBJ2-2 - TRBV6-6 ASSPGGRGTGELF
TRBD1 TRBJ2-7 once TRBV5-1 ASSHGTGDAYEQY
- TRBJ1-1 - TRBV27 ASSLSAGGTEAF
- TRBJ2-1 - TRBV27 ASSFRTDNEQF
TRBD1 TRBJ2-7 - TRBV12-5 ASGSTRDRPYEQY
- TRBJ2-1 - TRBV7-8 ASSLAGQGGDEQF
- TRBJ2-2 - TRBV6-2/TRBV6-3 ASSSMDKGGGELF
- TRBJ2-1 - TRBV2 ASGSSYNEQF
TRBD1 TRBJ2-3 - TRBV7-8 ASSYNAGGRTDTQY
TRBD1 TRBJ1-2 - TRBV5-1 ASTPSGDRAYGYT
TRBD1 TRBJ1-5 - TRBV27 ASSSRTGLGNQPQH
- TRBJ1-6 - TRBV4-3 ASSQVPGSNSPLH
TRBD1 TRBJ1-1 - TRBV11-3 ASSSRDRANTEAF